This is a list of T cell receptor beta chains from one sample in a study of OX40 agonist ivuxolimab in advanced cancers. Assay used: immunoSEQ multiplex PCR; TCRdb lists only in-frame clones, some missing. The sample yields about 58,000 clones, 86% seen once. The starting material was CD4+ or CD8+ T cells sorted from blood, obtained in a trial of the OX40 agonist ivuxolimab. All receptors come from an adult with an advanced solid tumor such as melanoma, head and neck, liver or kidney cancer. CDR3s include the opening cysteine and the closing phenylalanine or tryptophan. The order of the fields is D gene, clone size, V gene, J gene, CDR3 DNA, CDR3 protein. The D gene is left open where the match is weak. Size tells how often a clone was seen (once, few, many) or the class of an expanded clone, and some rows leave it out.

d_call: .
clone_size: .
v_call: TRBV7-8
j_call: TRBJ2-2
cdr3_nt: TGTGCCAGCAGCTTAACGTACAGGGACACCGGGGAGCTGTTTTTT
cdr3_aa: CASSLTYRDTGELFF

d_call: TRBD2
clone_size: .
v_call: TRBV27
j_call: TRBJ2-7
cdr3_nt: TGTGCCAGCAGTTTATCACCGAAGACTAGCGGGGGTAAATACTTC
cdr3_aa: CASSLSPKTSGGKYF

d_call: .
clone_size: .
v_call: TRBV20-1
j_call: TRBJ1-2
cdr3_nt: TGCAGTGCTATCCGGATCCATGGCTACACCTTC
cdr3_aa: CSAIRIHGYTF

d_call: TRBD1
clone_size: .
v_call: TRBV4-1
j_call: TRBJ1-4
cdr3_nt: TGCGCCAGCAGCAGGCGGACAGGGGCTAATGAAAAACTGTTTTTT
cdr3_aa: CASSRRTGANEKLFF

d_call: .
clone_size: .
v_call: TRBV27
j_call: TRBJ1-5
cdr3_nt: TGTGCCAGCAGTTTTCGCAATCAGCCCCAGCATTTT
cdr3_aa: CASSFRNQPQHF

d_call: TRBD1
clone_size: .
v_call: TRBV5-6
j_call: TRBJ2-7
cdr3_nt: TGTGCCAGCAGCTCCCTCTCCGACAGGGGCTACGAGCAGTACTTC
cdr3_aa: CASSSLSDRGYEQYF

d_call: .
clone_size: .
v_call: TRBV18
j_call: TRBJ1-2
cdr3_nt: TGTGCCAGCTCACCAGGAGCCCTCGACATAACCCGGGTCTACACCTTC
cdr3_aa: CASSPGALDITRVYTF

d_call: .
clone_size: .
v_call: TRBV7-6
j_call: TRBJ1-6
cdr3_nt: TGTGCCAGCAGCTTAATGGGTTCCCCTTATAATTCACCCCTCCACTTT
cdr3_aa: CASSLMGSPYNSPLHF

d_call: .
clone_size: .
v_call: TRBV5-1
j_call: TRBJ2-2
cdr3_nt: TGCGCCAGCAGCTTTGGACATAACACCGGGGAGCTGTTTTTT
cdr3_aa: CASSFGHNTGELFF

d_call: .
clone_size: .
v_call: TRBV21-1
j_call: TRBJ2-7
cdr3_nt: TGTGCCAGCAGCAAAGGACAGGGGTACGAGCAGTACTTC
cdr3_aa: CASSKGQGYEQYF

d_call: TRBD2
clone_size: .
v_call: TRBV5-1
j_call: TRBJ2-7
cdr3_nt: TGCGCCAGCAGCTTGGGAGGGTCTAGCGGCTCCTACGAGCAGTACTTC
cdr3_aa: CASSLGGSSGSYEQYF

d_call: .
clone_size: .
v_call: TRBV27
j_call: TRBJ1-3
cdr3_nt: TGTGCCAGCAGCCCACTCCAATCACCTGGATCTGGAAACACCATATATTTT
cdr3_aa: CASSPLQSPGSGNTIYF

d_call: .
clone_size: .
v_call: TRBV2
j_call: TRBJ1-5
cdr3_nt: TGTGCCAGCAGTGAAGTTCGACGGACCAATCAGCCCCAGCATTTT
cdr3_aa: CASSEVRRTNQPQHF

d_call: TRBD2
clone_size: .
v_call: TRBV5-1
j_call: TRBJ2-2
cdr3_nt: TGCGCCAGCAGCCGTCTGACTAGCGGGGGACCTAACACCGGGGAGCTGTTTTTT
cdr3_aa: CASSRLTSGGPNTGELFF

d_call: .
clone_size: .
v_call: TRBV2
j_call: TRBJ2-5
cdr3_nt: TGTGCCAGCAGGGGTCTGGGAGTCCAAGAGACCCAGTACTTC
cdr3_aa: CASRGLGVQETQYF

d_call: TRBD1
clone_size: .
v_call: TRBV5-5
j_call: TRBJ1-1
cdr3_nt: TGTGCCAGCAGCTTAAGGACAGGTGATGAAGCTTTCTTT
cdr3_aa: CASSLRTGDEAFF

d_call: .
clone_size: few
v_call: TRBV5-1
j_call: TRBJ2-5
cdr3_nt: TGCGCCAGCAGCTTGACAAGCGGTCAACAAGAGACCCAGTACTTC
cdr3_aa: CASSLTSGQQETQYF

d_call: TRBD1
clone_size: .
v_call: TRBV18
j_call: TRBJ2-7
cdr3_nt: TGTGCCAGCTCAACGGGGACAGGGGAGCGCATAGGGCAGTACTTC
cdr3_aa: CASSTGTGERIGQYF

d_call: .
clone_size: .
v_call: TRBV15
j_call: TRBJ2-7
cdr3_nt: TGTGCCACCAGCGGTGACAGGGGTCACCCCACTAGCGGGTCCTACGAGCAGTACTTC
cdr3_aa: CATSGDRGHPTSGSYEQYF

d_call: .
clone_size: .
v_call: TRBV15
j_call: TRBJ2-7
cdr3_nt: TGTGCCACCAGCAGAGATGTCAGGGCAAACCACGAGCAGTACTTC
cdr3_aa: CATSRDVRANHEQYF

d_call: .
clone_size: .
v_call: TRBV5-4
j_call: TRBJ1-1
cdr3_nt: TGTGCCAGCAGCTTGGGTGGAGGCCCCTCTGGCACTGAAGCTTTCTTT
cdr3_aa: CASSLGGGPSGTEAFF

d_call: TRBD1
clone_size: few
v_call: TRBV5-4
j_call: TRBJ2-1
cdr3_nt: TGTGCCAGCAGCCCACCAAGACAGGGGAACAATGAGCAGTTCTTC
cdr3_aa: CASSPPRQGNNEQFF

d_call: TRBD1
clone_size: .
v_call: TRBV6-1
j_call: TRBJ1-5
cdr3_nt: TGTGCCAGCAGCCTCGGGACAGGGGGTCGACAGCCCCAGCATTTT
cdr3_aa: CASSLGTGGRQPQHF

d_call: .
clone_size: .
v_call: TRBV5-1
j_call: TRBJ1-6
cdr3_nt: TGCGCCAGCAGCTTGGAAGGGGATCGGATTTTTGGGAATTCACCCCTCCACTTT
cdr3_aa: CASSLEGDRIFGNSPLHF

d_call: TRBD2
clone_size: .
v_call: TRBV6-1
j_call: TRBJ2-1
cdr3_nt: TGTGCCAGCAGAAGGACTAGCGGGGGGGTTGGGCAGTTCTTC
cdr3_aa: CASRRTSGGVGQFF

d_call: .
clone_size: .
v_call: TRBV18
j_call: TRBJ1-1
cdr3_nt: TGTGCCAGCTCACCATGGGACACCCTGAACACTGAAGCTTTCTTT
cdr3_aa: CASSPWDTLNTEAFF

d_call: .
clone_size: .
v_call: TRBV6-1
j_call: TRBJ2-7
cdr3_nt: TGTGCCAGCAGTTATGAGGCCAGCTCCTACGAGCAGTACTTC
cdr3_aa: CASSYEASSYEQYF

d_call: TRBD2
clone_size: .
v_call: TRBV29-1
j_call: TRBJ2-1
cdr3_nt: TGCAGCGTTGACTCCTCGGGGGGTCCTAGCTCCTACAATGAGCAGTTCTTC
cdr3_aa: CSVDSSGGPSSYNEQFF

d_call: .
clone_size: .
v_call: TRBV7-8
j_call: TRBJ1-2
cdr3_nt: TGTGCCAGCAGCTTAGGTGGGACACTTTCTTATGGCTACACCTTC
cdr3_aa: CASSLGGTLSYGYTF

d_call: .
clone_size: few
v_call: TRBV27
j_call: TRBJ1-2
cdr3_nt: TGTGCCAGCAGTTTCAGGAGGGGACATGGCTACACCTTC
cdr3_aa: CASSFRRGHGYTF

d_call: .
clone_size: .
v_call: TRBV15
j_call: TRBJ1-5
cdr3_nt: TGTGCCACCAGCAGAGATCTGGGCAGGGGCAATCAGCCCCAGCATTTT
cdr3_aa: CATSRDLGRGNQPQHF

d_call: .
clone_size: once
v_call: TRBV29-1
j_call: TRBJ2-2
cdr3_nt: TGCAGCGGGGACAAAACGGACACCGGGGAGCTGTTTTTT
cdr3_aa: CSGDKTDTGELFF

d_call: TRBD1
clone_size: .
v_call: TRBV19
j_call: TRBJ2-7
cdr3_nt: TGTGCCAGTACCCCGAGGACAGGATCCCACGAGCAGTACTTC
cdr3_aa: CASTPRTGSHEQYF

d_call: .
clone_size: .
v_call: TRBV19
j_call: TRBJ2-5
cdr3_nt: TGTGCCAGTAGTTGGGGTAAAGAGACCCAGTACTTC
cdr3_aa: CASSWGKETQYF

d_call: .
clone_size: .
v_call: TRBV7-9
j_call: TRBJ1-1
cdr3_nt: TGTGCCAGTGGGGCCTACGGCTTCAACACTGAAGCTTTCTTT
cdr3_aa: CASGAYGFNTEAFF

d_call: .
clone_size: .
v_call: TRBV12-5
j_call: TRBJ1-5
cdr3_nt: TGTGCTAGTGGTGCGTCCGGGACATTTAGCAATCAGCCCCAGCATTTT
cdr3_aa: CASGASGTFSNQPQHF